The 28 T cell receptor beta chains listed next were all sequenced from one sample in a study of breast tumors, draining lymph nodes, adjacent tissues. Axillary draining lymph nodes of breast cancer patients supplied the node samples. Using its own MiXCR run on the multiplex PCR reads, TCRdb lists one record per CDR3 protein. This sample has around 190,000 distinct CDR3 sequences, with approximately 33% found just once. Source material: axillary lymph node tissue. The source of these receptors is a female donor with breast cancer. Some clones in this sample may be carry-over from other donors' samples.

With respect to this clonotype: The conserved closing phenylalanine or tryptophan is absent in this CDR3, likely reflecting a read error. The rearrangement uses TRBV7-8 and TRBJ1-4; unclear D gene. V lost 0 bases to trimming and J lost 7 bases, with 15 bases between them. The CDR3 loop spans 16 amino acids. Per germline, CDR1 SGHVS and CDR2 FQNEAQ. CDR3 DNA sequence: TGTGCCAGCAGCTTAGCCCTAGCAGGCTCTAGTGAAAAACTGTTTTCT. As protein: CASSLALAGSSEKLFS.

This clonotype has a handful of counts. The V gene is TRBV6-1, the J gene TRBJ1-5; the match to TRBD1 covers 7 bases. This CDR3 is built from 18 residues. Germline assignment: CDR1 MNHNS and CDR2 SASEGT. The J segment lost 2 bases and the V segment lost 5 bases, leaving 15 bases of the junction unmatched. CDR3 protein: CASSQVSQGPRGNQPQHF. CDR3 in DNA: TGTGCCAGCAGTCAAGTGTCACAGGGGCCCCGGGGCAATCAGCCCCAGCATTTT.

This clonotype was counted at least ten times. The gene calls are TRBV19 and TRBJ1-5; perhaps TRBD1 as D (6 bases). The ends were cut back, 4 bases at V and 10 bases at J, with 17 bases in the middle. The CDR3 loop spans 14 amino acids. Germline V gene data show CDR1 as LNHDA and CDR2 as SQIVND (reference sequence). CDR3 loop: CASSSAGVGKPQHF. Written as DNA, the CDR3 is TGTGCCAGTAGTAGTGCAGGGGTGGGGAAACCCCAGCATTTT.

To note about this clonotype: It may be a read error: a sequence one base away is much more abundant. The V and J genes are TRBV12-3 or TRBV12-4 and TRBJ2-1; TRBD2 aligns across 9 bases. There are 17 residues in the CDR3. The CDR3 DNA reads TGTGCCAGCAGTTTAGCGCGAACTAGCGGGCTGAACAATGAGCGGTTCTTC. Translating it yields CASSLARTSGLNNERFF.

This clonotype occurred a few times. The chain uses TRBV18 and TRBJ2-1; 7 bases match TRBD2. The CDR3 covers 16 residues. The germline V gene encodes CDR1 KGHSH and CDR2 LQKENI. V gave up 3 bases and J gave up 1 base; unmatched junction bases: 6. CDR3 bases: TGTGCCAGCTCACCGCCTAGCGGTCCTTCCTACAATGAGCAGTTCTTC. Translating gives CASSPPSGPSYNEQFF.

There are a few counts of this clonotype. The CDR3 protein is CASSPPGQNYGYTF. For the CDR3, the DNA is TGTGCCAGCTCACCACCGGGCCAGAACTATGGCTACACCTTC. This chain uses TRBV18 with TRBJ1-2; D is unresolved. Germline CDR1 reads KGHSH; CDR2 reads LQKENI. This CDR3 has 14 amino acids. Trimming removed 0 bases at V and 2 bases at J, with 7 bases between.

Concerning this clonotype: A clone one base away is much larger, so this may be a read error. This sequence joins TRBV20-1 and TRBJ2-7; D ambiguous. V dropped 6 bases and J dropped 6 bases, with 21 bases sitting between them. The germline gives CDR1 DFQATT, CDR2 SNEGSKA (reference sequence). The CDR3 totals 14 residues. This chain's CDR3 is CSATRADGPSEQYF. CDR3 coding DNA: TGCAGTGCCACCCGCGCGGATGGCCCCTCCGAGCAGTACTTC.

As to this clonotype: An end of the junction differs from the germline gene, which may be a read error. The chain joins TRBV3-1 to TRBJ2-5, with TRBD1 as a possible D gene (5 bases). The CDR3 contains 16 residues. Germline lookup yields CDR1 LGHDT and CDR2 YNNKEL (reference sequence). CDR3: CPSSQGVTPPQETQYF. The CDR3 DNA sequence: TGTCCCAGCAGCCAAGGGGTGACACCGCCCCAAGAGACCCAGTACTTC.

V is TRBV12-3 or TRBV12-4 and J is TRBJ2-3; 7 positions match TRBD1. The V and J ends lost 6 bases and 6 bases, in that order; junction bases with no gene match: 6. The CDR3 extends over 13 amino acids. As DNA, the CDR3 is TGTGCCAGCAGCAAAATACAGGGGGATACGCAGTATTTT. It specifies CASSKIQGDTQYF.

This clonotype appeared many times. CDR3 DNA: TGCAGTGCTGCCGGGACAGGGAAACAAGAGACCCAGTACTTC. It is translated as CSAAGTGKQETQYF. The genes are TRBV20-1 and TRBJ2-5; 9 bases match TRBD1. Per germline, CDR1 DFQATT and CDR2 SNEGSKA (reference sequence). Losses at the gene ends were 5 bases for V and 2 bases for J; bases not matched to a gene: 6. The CDR3 is 14 residues long.

This clonotype was seen many times. The chain uses TRBV19 and TRBJ2-7; TRBD1 matches 7 bases. This CDR3 spans 13 amino acids. With 7 bases clipped from V and 2 bases from J, the junction kept 5 bases outside the gene matches. Germline V CDR1 and CDR2: LNHDA, SQIVND (reference sequence). CDR3: CASTRTGTYEQYF. The CDR3 region has the DNA TGTGCCAGTACAAGGACAGGTACCTACGAGCAGTACTTC.

In this sample, this clonotype turned up many times. The rearrangement joins TRBV12-3 or TRBV12-4 to TRBJ1-2; 7 bases agree with TRBD1. After removal of 6 bases from V and 3 bases from J, the junction contained 7 bases not matched to a gene. CDR3 length equals 14 residues. The CDR3: CASSRLGQDYGYTF. In nucleotides, the CDR3 is TGTGCCAGCAGCCGTCTTGGACAGGACTATGGCTACACCTTC.

This clonotype was found many times. The chain employs TRBV19 and TRBJ1-4; TRBD1 is a possible D gene (6 bases). Germline assignment: CDR1 LNHDA and CDR2 SQIVND (reference sequence). The CDR3 has 16 residues. Trimming took off 4 bases at V and 2 bases at J, with 14 bases between the two ends. The DNA for the CDR3 is TGTGCCAGTAGTAACGACGGGACAAGGACTAATGAAAAACTGTTTTTT. Translation gives CASSNDGTRTNEKLFF. Full variable domain (outside the CDR3, taken from reference TRBV19 and TRBJ1-4): DGGITQSPKYLFRKEGQNVTLSCEQNLNHDAMYWYRQDPGQGLRLIYYSQIVNDFQKGDIAEGYSVSREKKESFPLTVTSAQKNPTAFYLCASSNDGTRTNEKLFFGSGTQLSVL.

In this sample, this clonotype turned up many times. The chain employs TRBV6-1 and TRBJ1-2; 7 nucleotides line up with TRBD1. CDR3 size: 15 residues. Germline V lookup: CDR1 MNHNS, CDR2 SASEGT. The ends lost 6 bases at V and 3 bases at J; junction bases unmatched: 10. In DNA form, the CDR3 reads TGTGCCAGCAGGGGAACAGGGGCTTTCTACTATGGCTACACCTTC. Translated, it gives CASRGTGAFYYGYTF.

The chain employs TRBV20-1 and TRBJ2-2; 7 nucleotides agree with TRBD1. The CDR3 runs to 16 residues. The germline V gene has CDR1 DFQATT and CDR2 SNEGSKA (reference sequence). Losses at the gene ends were 3 bases for V and 5 bases for J; bases not matched to a gene: 12. CDR3 in amino acids: CSASEAAGGLTGELFF. The DNA of the CDR3 is TGCAGTGCTAGTGAGGCGGCAGGGGGTCTAACCGGGGAGCTGTTTTTT.

This clonotype was seen ten or more times. The rearrangement joins TRBV20-1 to TRBJ1-2; D might be TRBD1 (5 bases). Trimming took 2 bases from V and 4 from J, leaving 14 bases between them. Germline V gene sequence: CDR1 DFQATT, CDR2 SNEGSKA (reference sequence). The CDR3 runs 14 residues. In DNA, the CDR3 is TGCAGTGCTAGAAACGTCTGGGGGATCTATGGCTACACCTTC. It is translated as CSARNVWGIYGYTF.

The chain employs TRBV5-6 and TRBJ1-2; 7 positions match TRBD1. J gave up 7 bases and V 3 bases, and 12 bases lay outside the gene matches. The V gene's germline CDR1 is SGHDT and CDR2 YYEEEE. CDR3 size: 15 residues. DNA of the CDR3: TGTGCCAGCAGCTCCTGGACAGGCCCGGAGGGTGGCTACACCTTC. Translating it yields CASSSWTGPEGGYTF.

This clonotype was counted ten times or more. The J gene is TRBJ2-1, the V gene TRBV7-9; TRBD2 matches at 8 bases. Trimming cost V 2 bases and J 3 bases; bases outside gene matches: 6. Germline CDR1 and CDR2: SEHNR and FQNEAQ (reference sequence). The CDR3 runs 16 residues. The CDR3 sequence: CASSLFAGGLYNEQFF. The CDR3, as DNA: TGTGCCAGCAGCTTATTCGCGGGAGGACTCTACAATGAGCAGTTCTTC.

In its sample, this clonotype was seen many times. This chain uses TRBV4-2 with TRBJ1-4; no clear D. The germline V and J ends were trimmed by 0 bases and 14 bases, with 13 bases remaining between them. The CDR3 consists of 13 residues. CDR1 and CDR2 (germline): LGHNA, YNFKEQ. The CDR3 loop is CASSQDDIAVLFF. In DNA, the CDR3 is TGTGCCAGCAGCCAAGACGATATAGCGGTGCTGTTTTTT.

This clonotype has at least ten counts. J is TRBJ1-3 and V is TRBV12-3 or TRBV12-4; the D is unclear. V was pared by 5 bases and J by 0 bases, with 11 bases between. The CDR3 is 15 residues long. CDR3 bases: TGTGCCAGCAGTCGTAGGCGGAACTCTGGAAACACCATATATTTT. Translated, it gives CASSRRRNSGNTIYF.

The gene calls are TRBV6-2 or TRBV6-3 and TRBJ2-7; 11 positions match TRBD1. The germline CDR1 and CDR2 sequences are MNHEY and SVGEGT. CDR3 length: 14 amino acids. The J segment lost 3 bases and the V segment lost 9 bases, leaving 7 bases of the junction unmatched. Here the CDR3 DNA reads TGTGCCAGTAACCGGGACAGGGGGAACTACGAGCAGTACTTC. It yields the protein CASNRDRGNYEQYF.

The chain carries TRBV5-1 and TRBJ2-3; 8 bases are a match to TRBD1. The J segment lost 1 base and the V segment lost 3 bases, leaving 7 bases of the junction unmatched. Looked up from germline, CDR1 is SGHRS and CDR2 is YFSETQ. This CDR3 has 16 amino acids. CDR3 loop: CASSSPKTGGTDTQYF. Here the CDR3 DNA reads TGCGCCAGCAGCTCCCCCAAGACAGGGGGCACAGATACGCAGTATTTT.

The chain couples TRBV6-5 to TRBJ1-2; no definite D call. Germline V CDR1 and CDR2: MNHEY, SVGAGI. The CDR3 is 17 amino acids. Trimming removed 7 bases at V and 0 bases at J, with 21 bases between. The CDR3 DNA follows: TGTGCCAGCACCCCCGGACCAGAAGGAGTTACTAACTATGGCTACACCTTC. As protein: CASTPGPEGVTNYGYTF.

This clonotype was seen at least ten times. The CDR3 DNA reads as TGTGCCAGCAGTCTGCAGGTATTTGGCTACGAGCAGTACTTC. This encodes CASSLQVFGYEQYF. The gene calls are TRBV6-6 and TRBJ2-7, with D uncertain. In germline, CDR1 is MNHNY, CDR2 SVGAGI (reference sequence). Trimming shortened V by 5 bases and J by 3 bases, and 14 bases separated the two germline ends. The CDR3 consists of 14 residues.

The J gene is TRBJ2-4, the V gene TRBV20-1; D is perhaps TRBD2 (5 bases). This CDR3 is built from 14 residues. CDR1 and CDR2 (germline): DFQATT, SNEGSKA (reference sequence). V dropped 5 bases and J dropped 0 bases, with 11 bases sitting between them. CDR3 sequence (DNA): TGCAGTGCTTCCCGGACTGGAGCCAAAAACATTCAGTACTTC. The encoded protein is CSASRTGAKNIQYF.

At least ten counts were recorded for this clonotype. The chain has TRBV5-1 and TRBJ1-6, with D tentatively TRBD1 (6 bases). With 3 bases removed from V and 9 bases from J, the gap between germline ends came to 22 bases. CDR1 and CDR2 (germline): SGHRS, YFSETQ. The CDR3 sequence is 17 residues long. CDR3 bases: TGCGCCAGCAGCTGGGAACTCCAGGGGAGGAGTGGTTCACCCCTCCACTTT. Protein sequence: CASSWELQGRSGSPLHF.

A note on this clonotype: A single base separates this from a much larger clone, so it may be a read error. The missing conserved phenylalanine or tryptophan at the end of this CDR3 makes a read error likely. V and J are TRBV19 and TRBJ2-1; 10 bases agree with TRBD1. Germline CDR1 is LNHDA and CDR2 is SQIVND (reference sequence). The CDR3 spans 16 residues. V was clipped by 7 bases and J by 9 bases; unmatched bases: 15. The CDR3 DNA reads TGTGCCAGTAAAGGGGGGACAGGGGTGGAGAACACTGAGCAGTTCCTC. Translation: CASKGGTGVENTEQFL.

In this sample, this clonotype turned up many times. V is TRBV7-9 and J is TRBJ2-1; no reliable D call. The germline V and J ends were trimmed by 5 bases and 3 bases, with 8 bases remaining between them. CDR1 and CDR2 from the germline V gene are SEHNR and FQNEAQ (reference sequence). The CDR3 totals 13 residues. The CDR3 sequence is CASSQGGYNEQFF. The CDR3 bases are TGTGCCAGCAGCCAAGGCGGCTACAATGAGCAGTTCTTC.